These T cell receptor beta chains were read from a single sample in a study of control samples from healthy donors and cancer patients. Only in-frame clones appear in the TCRdb table, and some are missing; sequencing was by immunoSEQ multiplex PCR. Found here are just under 75,000 clones, roughly 90% of them singletons; the top ten hold 4%. The material sequenced was blood. The receptors were sampled from a woman in her fifties or sixties in good health. CDR3s include the opening cysteine and the closing phenylalanine or tryptophan. Size is omitted from some rows. Given values are once, few, many or a class for expanded clones.

size	J	V	CDR3
-	TRBJ1-1	TRBV12-3/TRBV12-4	CASSLGGRLEAFF
-	TRBJ2-7	TRBV5-1	CASSRLAGGFGYEQYF
-	TRBJ2-2	TRBV3-1/TRBV3-2	CASSPDGLSFPPGELFF
-	TRBJ1-2	TRBV10-3	CAISERAGDGYTF
once	TRBJ2-7	TRBV19	CASSPALSGGYEQYF
-	TRBJ1-4	TRBV9	CASSVGQGAPQGNEKLFF
-	TRBJ1-1	TRBV5-8	CASSQPPGQGFRNTEAFF
-	TRBJ2-7	TRBV6-5	CASSLQGSSYEQYF
-	TRBJ2-7	TRBV28	CASSQARTHYEQYF
-	TRBJ2-1	TRBV2	CASRTGDNEQFF
-	TRBJ2-2	TRBV27	CASTQGGLNTGELFF
-	TRBJ2-7	TRBV30	CAWSVGELLLEQYF
-	TRBJ2-7	TRBV6-1	CASSEAGGKKYF
-	TRBJ1-5	TRBV6-2/TRBV6-3	CASSYSGGRRNQPQHF
-	TRBJ2-7	TRBV27	CASSFSGRLNEQYF
-	TRBJ2-1	TRBV29-1	CSVEVLFGPNEQFF
-	TRBJ2-7	TRBV29-1	CSVVGTRGGYEQYF
-	TRBJ1-2	TRBV15	CATSRGGRGGYTF
-	TRBJ2-2	TRBV10-2	CASRKDVTGELFF
-	TRBJ1-5	TRBV6-1	CASSERQGRKPQHF
-	TRBJ2-5	TRBV5-1	CASRGGGPGAETQYF
-	TRBJ1-6	TRBV30	CAWKEQAPSSYNSPLHF
-	TRBJ2-1	TRBV28	CASSPLGISYNEQFF
-	TRBJ1-6	TRBV5-1	CASSKGQGELNSPLHF
few	TRBJ2-5	TRBV18	CASSPPEQKETQYF
-	TRBJ1-6	TRBV27	CASSLRRYNSPLHF